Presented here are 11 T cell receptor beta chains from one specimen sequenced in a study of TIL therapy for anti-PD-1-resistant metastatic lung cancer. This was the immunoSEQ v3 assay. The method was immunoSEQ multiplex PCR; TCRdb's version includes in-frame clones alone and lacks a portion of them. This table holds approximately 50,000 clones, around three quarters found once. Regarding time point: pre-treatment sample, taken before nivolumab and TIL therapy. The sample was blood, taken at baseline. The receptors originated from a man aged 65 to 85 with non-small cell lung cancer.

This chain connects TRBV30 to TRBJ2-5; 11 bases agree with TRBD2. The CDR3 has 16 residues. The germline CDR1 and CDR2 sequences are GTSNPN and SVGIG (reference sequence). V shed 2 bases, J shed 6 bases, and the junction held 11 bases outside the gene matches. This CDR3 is CAWSPLAGGPLQTQYF. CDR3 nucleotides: TGTGCCTGGAGTCCATTAGCGGGAGGGCCGTTGCAGACCCAGTACTTC.

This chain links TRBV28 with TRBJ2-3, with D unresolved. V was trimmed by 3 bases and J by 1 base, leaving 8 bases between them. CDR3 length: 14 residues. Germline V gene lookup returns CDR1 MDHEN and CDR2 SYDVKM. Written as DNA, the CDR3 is TGTGCCAGCAGTTTGCGAATCGGCACAGATACGCAGTATTTT. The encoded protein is CASSLRIGTDTQYF.

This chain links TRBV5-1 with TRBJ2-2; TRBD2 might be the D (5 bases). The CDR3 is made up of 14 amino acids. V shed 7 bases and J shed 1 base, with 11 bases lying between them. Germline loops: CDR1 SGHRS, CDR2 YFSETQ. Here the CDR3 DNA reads TGCGCCAGCGCTCGAGGGCAGAACACCGGGGAGCTGTTTTTT. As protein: CASARGQNTGELFF.

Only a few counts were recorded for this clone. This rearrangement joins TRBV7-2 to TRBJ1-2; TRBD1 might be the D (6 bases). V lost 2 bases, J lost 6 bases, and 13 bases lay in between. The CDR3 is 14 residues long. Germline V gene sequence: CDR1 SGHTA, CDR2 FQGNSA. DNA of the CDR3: TGTGCCAGCAGCTTACAACCAGGGGCCCATGGCTACACCTTC. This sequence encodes CASSLQPGAHGYTF.

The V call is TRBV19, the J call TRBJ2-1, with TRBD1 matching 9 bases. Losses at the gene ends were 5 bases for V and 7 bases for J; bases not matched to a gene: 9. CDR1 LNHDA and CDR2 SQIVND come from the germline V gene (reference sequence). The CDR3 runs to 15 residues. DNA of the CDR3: TGTGCCAGTAGTTTGACGGGACAGGGAACTAATGAGCAGTTCTTC. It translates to CASSLTGQGTNEQFF.

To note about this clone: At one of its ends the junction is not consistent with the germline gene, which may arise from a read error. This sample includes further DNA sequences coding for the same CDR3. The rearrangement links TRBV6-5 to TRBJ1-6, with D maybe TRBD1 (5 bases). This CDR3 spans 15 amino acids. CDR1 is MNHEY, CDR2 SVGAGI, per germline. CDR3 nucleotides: TGCGCCAGCAGGGCAGTTGGGAGGGATAATTCACCCCTCCACTTT. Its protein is CASRAVGRDNSPLHF.

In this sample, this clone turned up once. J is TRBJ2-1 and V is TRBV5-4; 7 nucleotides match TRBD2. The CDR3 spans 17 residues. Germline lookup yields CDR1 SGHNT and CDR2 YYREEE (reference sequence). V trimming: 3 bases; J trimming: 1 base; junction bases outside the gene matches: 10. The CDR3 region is CASSSWQRDLSYNEQFF. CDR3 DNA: TGTGCCAGCAGCTCGTGGCAGCGGGACCTTTCCTACAATGAGCAGTTCTTC.

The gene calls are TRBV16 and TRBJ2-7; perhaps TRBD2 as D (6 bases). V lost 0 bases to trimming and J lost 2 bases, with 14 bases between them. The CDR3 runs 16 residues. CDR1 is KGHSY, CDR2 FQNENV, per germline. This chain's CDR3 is CASSQSQPAGTYEQYF. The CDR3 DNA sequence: TGTGCCAGCAGCCAATCTCAGCCAGCGGGCACCTACGAGCAGTACTTC.

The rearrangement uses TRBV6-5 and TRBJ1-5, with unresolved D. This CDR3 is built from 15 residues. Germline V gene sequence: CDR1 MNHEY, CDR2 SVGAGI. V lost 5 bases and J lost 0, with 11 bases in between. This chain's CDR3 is CASSPLKYSNQPQHF. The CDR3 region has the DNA TGTGCCAGCAGTCCCCTTAAATATAGCAATCAGCCCCAGCATTTT.

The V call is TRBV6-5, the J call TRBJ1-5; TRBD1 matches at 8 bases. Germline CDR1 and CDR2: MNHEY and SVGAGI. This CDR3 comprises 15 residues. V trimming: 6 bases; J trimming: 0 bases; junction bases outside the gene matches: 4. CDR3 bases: TGTGCCAGCAGGAAACAGGGGGGTAGCAATCAGCCCCAGCATTTT. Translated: CASRKQGGSNQPQHF.

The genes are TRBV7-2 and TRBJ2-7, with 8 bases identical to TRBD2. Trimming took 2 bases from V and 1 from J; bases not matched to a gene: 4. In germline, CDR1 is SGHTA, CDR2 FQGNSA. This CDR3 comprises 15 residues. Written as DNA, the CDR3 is TGTGCCAGCAGCTTAAAGGTAGCGGGGTCCTACGAGCAGTACTTC. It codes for CASSLKVAGSYEQYF.